These T cell receptor beta chains were read from a single sample in a study of T cell responses to AZD1222 COVID-19 vaccine. Method: immunoSEQ multiplex PCR; TCRdb's copy keeps in-frame clones and lacks some. The table includes 95,000 to 150,000 clones, 80% to 95% detected once. Sequencing used peripheral blood, obtained 28 days after the second AZD1222 dose. The receptors originated from an adult who received the AZD1222 COVID-19 vaccine. Both conserved end residues are part of each CDR3. D genes are given only for firm matches. Expanded clones get a size class; other rows say once, few or many, or leave the size out.

CASSLGSFTDTQYF TGTGCTAGCAGCTTAGGCAGCTTCACAGATACGCAGTATTTT TRBJ2-3 TRBV7-7 14 - -
CASSLTGTVTNYGYTF TGTGCCAGCAGTCTAACCGGGACAGTAACTAACTATGGCTACACCTTC TRBJ1-2 TRBV28 16 - TRBD1
CASSPIALSSYNSPLHF TGTGCCAGCAGCCCCATCGCACTAAGCTCCTATAATTCACCCCTCCACTTT TRBJ1-6 TRBV3-1/TRBV3-2 17 - -
CASSVRVPEAFF TGTGCCAGCAGCGTCAGGGTTCCTGAAGCTTTCTTT TRBJ1-1 TRBV28 12 - -
CASSFESGYTF TGTGCCAGCAGTTTTGAATCTGGCTACACCTTC TRBJ1-2 TRBV28 11 - -
CASSSYEGYGYTF TGTGCCAGCAGCTCGTACGAGGGATATGGCTACACCTTC TRBJ1-2 TRBV7-9 13 - -
CASSTNPGGGGNYGYTF TGTGCCAGTAGTACCAACCCCGGTGGAGGGGGTAACTATGGCTACACCTTC TRBJ1-2 TRBV19 17 - -
CASSLTTGNYGYTF TGTGCCAGCAGCCTGACGACAGGGAACTATGGCTACACCTTC TRBJ1-2 TRBV14 14 - TRBD1
CASSYSREGGSPLHF TGTGCCAGCAGTTACTCACGGGAGGGTGGTTCACCCCTCCACTTT TRBJ1-6 TRBV6-5 15 - -
CASSYNLGATNYNEQFF TGTGCCAGCAGTTACAACCTGGGGGCCACAAACTACAATGAGCAGTTCTTC TRBJ2-1 TRBV6-2/TRBV6-3 17 once -
CASSQPARHPEAQETQYF TGCGCCAGCAGCCAACCAGCTAGACATCCCGAGGCCCAAGAGACCCAGTACTTC TRBJ2-5 TRBV4-1 18 once -
CASSYRENTEAFF TGTGCTAGCAGCTATAGGGAGAACACTGAAGCTTTCTTT TRBJ1-1 TRBV7-7 13 - -